Below, 7 T cell receptor beta chains from the same sample are listed, as sequenced in a study of human T cells and chemical hapten exposure. TCRdb fed the RACE reads into MiXCR, producing one record per CDR3 protein. The sample holds under 90,000 distinct CDR3 sequences; about 9% are singletons and the top ten take approximately 1.5%. The time point: healthy volunteer bleed at 6 weeks. The authors extracted total RNA from unfractionated whole blood. The sequenced sample consisted of whole blood. All receptors come from a male donor in good health. Some clones in this sample may be carry-over from other donors' samples.

This clonotype showed up just a few times. CDR3 sequence: CASSTHTASGNTEAFF. CDR3 bases: TGCGCCAGCAGTACCCATACCGCAAGTGGCAACACTGAAGCTTTCTTT. The chain employs TRBV10-2 and TRBJ1-1; D unclear. The CDR3 runs to 16 residues. CDR1 WSHSY and CDR2 SAAADI come from the germline V gene. V lost 5 bases and J 2 bases, leaving 18 bases between the germline ends.

This clonotype was picked up many times. The J gene is TRBJ2-5, the V gene TRBV7-9; D perhaps matches TRBD2 (6 bases). Trimming took 1 base from V and 6 from J, leaving 15 bases between them. The CDR3 has 15 residues. Germline V gene lookup returns CDR1 SEHNR and CDR2 FQNEAQ (reference sequence). DNA of the CDR3: TGTGCCAGCAGCTTAGAACTAGCCATTCAACAGACCCAGTACTTC. Protein sequence: CASSLELAIQQTQYF. The full variable domain, its missing parts supplied by reference TRBV7-9 and TRBJ2-5, is DTGVSQNPRHKITKRGQNVTFRCDPISEHNRLYWYRQTLGQGPEFLTYFQNEAQLEKSRLLSDRFSAERPKGSFSTLEIQRTEQGDSAMYLCASSLELAIQQTQYFGPGTRLLVL.

With respect to this clonotype: The junction shows a germline mismatch at one end, possibly a read error. V and J are TRBV6-5 and TRBJ1-6; 9 positions match TRBD1. This CDR3 is built from 15 residues. The germline CDR1 and CDR2 sequences are MNHEY and SVGAGI. CDR3 loop: CSSSDAGTGPEPLHF. CDR3 coding DNA: TGTTCCAGCAGTGACGCCGGGACAGGGCCCGAACCCCTCCACTTT.

The genes are TRBV29-1 and TRBJ2-6; 8 bases match TRBD1. V trimming: 5 bases; J trimming: 0 bases; junction bases outside the gene matches: 9. CDR1 and CDR2 from the germline V gene are SQVTM and ANQGSEA. This CDR3 spans 17 amino acids. CDR3 amino acids: CSVYGQGQDSGANVLTF. DNA for the CDR3: TGCAGCGTTTATGGACAGGGCCAGGACTCTGGGGCCAACGTCCTGACTTTC.

At least ten counts were recorded for this clonotype. The chain is built from TRBV5-4 and TRBJ1-1; D gene unclear. Germline V gene sequence: CDR1 SGHNT, CDR2 YYREEE (reference sequence). The ends were cut back, 2 bases at V and 1 base at J, with 30 bases in the middle. The CDR3 is 21 amino acids. In DNA form, the CDR3 reads TGTGCCAGCAGCTTCTTAGGATTGGCGTTCGATGTTCTAAAGACGAACACTGAAGCTTTCTTT. Its translation is CASSFLGLAFDVLKTNTEAFF.

In this sample, this clonotype turned up a few times. The J gene is TRBJ2-5, the V gene TRBV2; D is tentatively TRBD1 or TRBD2 (6 bases each). Germline-derived CDR1 and CDR2 are SNHLY and FYNNEI. The CDR3 has 17 residues. Deletions cut 7 bases from V and 1 base from J, with 22 bases between. CDR3 nucleotide sequence: TGTGCCAGCACCGGTGCCACCCGAGGGGGAGGCCAAGAGACCCAGTACTTC. Translation: CASTGATRGGGQETQYF.

The gene calls are TRBV12-3 or TRBV12-4 and TRBJ2-7, with D tentatively TRBD2 (6 bases). V lost 6 bases and J 1 base, leaving 10 bases between the germline ends. The CDR3 is made up of 13 amino acids. The CDR3 protein is CASSYRESYEQYF. The CDR3 DNA is TGTGCCAGCAGCTACCGGGAGTCCTACGAGCAGTACTTC.